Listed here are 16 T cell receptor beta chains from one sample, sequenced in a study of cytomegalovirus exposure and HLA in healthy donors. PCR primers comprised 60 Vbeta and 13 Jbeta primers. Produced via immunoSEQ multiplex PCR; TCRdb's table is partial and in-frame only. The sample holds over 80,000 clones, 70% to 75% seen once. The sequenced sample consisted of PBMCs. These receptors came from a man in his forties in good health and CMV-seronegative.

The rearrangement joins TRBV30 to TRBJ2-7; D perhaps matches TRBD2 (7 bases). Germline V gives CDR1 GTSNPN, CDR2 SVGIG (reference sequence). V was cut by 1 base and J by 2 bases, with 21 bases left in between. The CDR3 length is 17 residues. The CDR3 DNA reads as TGTGCCTGGAGTGATCGTTTTTACAGAGGGGGGGCCTACGAGCAGTACTTC. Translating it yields CAWSDRFYRGGAYEQYF.

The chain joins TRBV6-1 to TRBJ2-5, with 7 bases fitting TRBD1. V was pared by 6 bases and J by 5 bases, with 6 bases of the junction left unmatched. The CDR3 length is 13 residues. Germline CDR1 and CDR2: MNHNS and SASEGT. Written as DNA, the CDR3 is TGTGCCAGCAGACAGGGGTTAAGGGAGACCCAGTACTTC. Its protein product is CASRQGLRETQYF.

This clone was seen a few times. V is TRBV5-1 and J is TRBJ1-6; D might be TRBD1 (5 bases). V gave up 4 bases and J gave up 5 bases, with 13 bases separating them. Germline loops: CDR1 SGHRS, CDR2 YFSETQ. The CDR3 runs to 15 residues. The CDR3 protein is CASSMDGGDNSPLHF. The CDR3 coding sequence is TGCGCCAGCAGCATGGACGGGGGGGATAATTCACCCCTCCACTTT.

The CDR3: CASSSLLQGFAGNTIYF. Written as DNA, the CDR3 is TGTGCCAGCAGCTCACTCTTACAGGGATTCGCTGGAAACACCATATATTTT. The chain is built from TRBV7-6 and TRBJ1-3; tentative D call: TRBD1 (6 bases). Germline V gene data show CDR1 as SGHVS and CDR2 as FNYEAQ. This CDR3 is built from 17 residues. Trimming stripped 4 bases from V and 2 bases from J, with 18 bases between.

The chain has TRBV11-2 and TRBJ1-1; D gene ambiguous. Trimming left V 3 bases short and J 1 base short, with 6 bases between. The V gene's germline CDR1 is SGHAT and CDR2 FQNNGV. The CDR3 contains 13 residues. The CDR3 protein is CASSFSGNTEAFF. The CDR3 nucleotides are TGTGCCAGCAGCTTTTCGGGGAACACTGAAGCTTTCTTT.

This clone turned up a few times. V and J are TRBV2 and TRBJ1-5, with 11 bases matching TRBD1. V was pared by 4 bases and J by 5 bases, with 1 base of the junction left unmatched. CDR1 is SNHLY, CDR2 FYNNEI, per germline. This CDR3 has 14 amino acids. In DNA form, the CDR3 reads TGTGCCAGCAGTGGGACAGGGGGCGATCAGCCCCAGCATTTT. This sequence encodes CASSGTGGDQPQHF. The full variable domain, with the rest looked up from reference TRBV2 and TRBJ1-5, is EPEVTQTPSHQVTQMGQEVILRCVPISNHLYFYWYRQILGQKVEFLVSFYNNEISEKSEIFDDQFSVERPDGSNFTLKIRSTKLEDSAMYFCASSGTGGDQPQHFGDGTRLSIL.

The CDR3 is CSVVLATTSYEQYF. The CDR3 region has the DNA TGCAGCGTGGTACTAGCGACCACCTCCTACGAGCAGTACTTC. The chain joins TRBV29-1 to TRBJ2-7; 7 nucleotides align to TRBD2. Germline V gene lookup returns CDR1 SQVTM and CDR2 ANQGSEA. The CDR3 has 14 amino acids. Trimming cost V 6 bases and J 0 bases; bases outside gene matches: 8.

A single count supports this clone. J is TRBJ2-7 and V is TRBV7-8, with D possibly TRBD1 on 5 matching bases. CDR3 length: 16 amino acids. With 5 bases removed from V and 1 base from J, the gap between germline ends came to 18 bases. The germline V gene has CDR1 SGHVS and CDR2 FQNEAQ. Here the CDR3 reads CASSPQGFYNSYEQYF. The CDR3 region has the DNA TGTGCCAGCAGCCCCCAGGGCTTCTACAATTCCTACGAGCAGTACTTC.

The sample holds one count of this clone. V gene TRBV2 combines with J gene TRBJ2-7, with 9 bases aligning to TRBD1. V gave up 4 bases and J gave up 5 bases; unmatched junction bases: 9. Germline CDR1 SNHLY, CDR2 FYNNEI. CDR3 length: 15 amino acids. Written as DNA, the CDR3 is TGTGCCAGCAGTGGGACAGGGGCCTCTTTCGACGAGCAGTACTTC. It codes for CASSGTGASFDEQYF. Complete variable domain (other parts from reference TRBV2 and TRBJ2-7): EPEVTQTPSHQVTQMGQEVILRCVPISNHLYFYWYRQILGQKVEFLVSFYNNEISEKSEIFDDQFSVERPDGSNFTLKIRSTKLEDSAMYFCASSGTGASFDEQYFGPGTRLTVT.

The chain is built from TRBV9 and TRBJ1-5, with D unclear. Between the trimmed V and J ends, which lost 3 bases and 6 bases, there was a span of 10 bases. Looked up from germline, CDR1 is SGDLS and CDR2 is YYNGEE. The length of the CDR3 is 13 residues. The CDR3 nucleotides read TGTGCCAGCAGCGCCTCGGGGTTTCAGCCCCAGCATTTT. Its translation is CASSASGFQPQHF.

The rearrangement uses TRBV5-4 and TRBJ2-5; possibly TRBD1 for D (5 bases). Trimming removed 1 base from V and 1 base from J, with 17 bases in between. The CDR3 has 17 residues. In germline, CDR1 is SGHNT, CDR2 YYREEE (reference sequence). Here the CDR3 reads CASSLRAGKNTQETQYF. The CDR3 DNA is TGTGCCAGCAGCTTGAGGGCAGGGAAGAACACCCAAGAGACCCAGTACTTC.

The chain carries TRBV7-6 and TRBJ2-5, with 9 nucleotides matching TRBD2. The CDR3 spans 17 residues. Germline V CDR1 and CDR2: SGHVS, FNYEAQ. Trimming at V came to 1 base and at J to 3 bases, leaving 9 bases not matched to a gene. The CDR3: CASSLGGASGEEETQYF. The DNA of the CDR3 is TGTGCCAGCAGCTTAGGGGGGGCTAGCGGGGAGGAAGAGACCCAGTACTTC.

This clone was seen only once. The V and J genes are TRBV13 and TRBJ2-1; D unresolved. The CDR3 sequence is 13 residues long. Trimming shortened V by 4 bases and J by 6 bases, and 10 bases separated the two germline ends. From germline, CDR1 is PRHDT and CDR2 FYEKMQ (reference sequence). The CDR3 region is CASSSLAPNEQFF. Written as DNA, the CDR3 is TGTGCCAGCAGCTCATTAGCTCCCAATGAGCAGTTCTTC.

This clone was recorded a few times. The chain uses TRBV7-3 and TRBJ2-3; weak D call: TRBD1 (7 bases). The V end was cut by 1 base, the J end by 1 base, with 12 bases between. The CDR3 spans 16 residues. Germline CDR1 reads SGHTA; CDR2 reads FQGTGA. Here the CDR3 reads CASSLSGGGGTDTQYF. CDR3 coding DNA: TGTGCCAGCAGCTTAAGTGGAGGGGGCGGCACAGATACGCAGTATTTT.

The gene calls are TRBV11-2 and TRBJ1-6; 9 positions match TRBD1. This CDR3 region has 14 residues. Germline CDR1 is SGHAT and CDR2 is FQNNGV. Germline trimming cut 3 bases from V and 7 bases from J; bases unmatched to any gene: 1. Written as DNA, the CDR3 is TGTGCCAGCAGCTTTGACAGGGGGAATTCACCCCTCCACTTT. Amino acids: CASSFDRGNSPLHF.

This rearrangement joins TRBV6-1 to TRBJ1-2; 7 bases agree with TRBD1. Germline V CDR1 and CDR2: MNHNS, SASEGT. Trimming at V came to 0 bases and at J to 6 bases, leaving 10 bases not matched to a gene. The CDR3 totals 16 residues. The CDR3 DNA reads TGTGCCAGCAGTGAAGCGCTTGAGGGGACAGCAAATGGCTACACCTTC. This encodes CASSEALEGTANGYTF.